This TCR beta chain was captured by sequencing in a study of molecular identifiers for immune sequencing clone quantification. V was cut by 0 bases and J by 1 base, with 9 bases left in between. Germline CDR1 MGHRA, CDR2 YSYEKL. The CDR3 spans 15 residues. CD8+CD4-CCR7+CD45RA+ cells were sorted as naive CD8 T cells. Details on this clonotype: A read error may be the cause here, since a much bigger clone is one base away.

TCRdb reprocessed the PCR reads via MiXCR and lists one record per CDR3 protein. The sample shows over 600,000 distinct CDR3 sequences, 15% to 20% of them seen only once. The source of this sequence is a human donor in good health. Some libraries in this study had Jurkat cell RNA spiked in. The specimen was naive CD8+ T cells from blood, with Jurkat cell RNA spiked in. The subset: FACS-sorted CD8+CD4-CCR7+CD45RA+ naive T cells. The chain is built from TRBV4-1 and TRBJ1-1, with D possibly TRBD1 on 5 matching bases. The CDR3 DNA reads as TGCGCCAGCAGCCAAGATAGGGGCCCGAACACTGAAGCTTTCTTT. This encodes CASSQDRGPNTEAFF.